The T cell receptor beta chain described here comes from a study of T-cell reconstitution after alpha-beta-depleted transplantation in children. Study-level results: A year had passed since transplant, and T-cell counts and diversity by then came mostly from newly produced T cells. Roughly two months post-transplant, alpha-beta T cells reportedly originated from several hundred graft clones that had expanded.

Notes on this clonotype: Its antigen is not known.

This CDR3 is 16 amino acids long. The V gene's germline CDR1 is ENHRY and CDR2 SYGVKD. The trim removed 4 bases at V and 1 base at J, leaving 6 bases unmatched. The library targeted TCRbeta and was prepared with unique molecular identifiers. In TCRdb, the PCR reads were re-called with MiXCR into one record per CDR3 protein. This sample has 530,000 or so distinct CDR3 sequences, with roughly 30% found just once. The chain has TRBV10-3 and TRBJ2-3, with 9 bases matching TRBD1. The receptor's source is a boy under three years old with Wiskott-Aldrich syndrome, due to receive a stem cell transplant. The specimen comprised PBMCs, sampled before TCRalphabeta/CD19-depleted stem cell transplant. Here the CDR3 DNA reads TGTGCCATCAGTGCTGATACAGGGGGCGGCACAGATACGCAGTATTTT. Translated: CAISADTGGGTDTQYF.